This T cell receptor (beta chain) comes out of a study of monozygotic twins with cystic fibrosis. Regarding this clone: The antigen is undetermined.

Sequencing used immunoSEQ multiplex PCR; TCRdb keeps in-frame clones, though not all of them. The data contain tens of thousands of clones, around four fifths of them singletons. After removal of 3 bases from V and 2 bases from J, the junction contained 11 bases not matched to a gene. CDR3 length equals 16 residues. Germline CDR1 and CDR2: SGHRS and YFSETQ. Study-level results: Shared CDR3 numbers were not associated with age, concordance or severity. Unrelated CF individuals shared fewer identical clonotypes than monozygotic CF twins.

Sequences were obtained from blood. This rearrangement joins TRBV5-1 to TRBJ2-7; 7 bases fit TRBD1. This clonotype was sampled from a girl aged 2 to 10 with cystic fibrosis. CDR3 nucleotides: TGCGCCAGCAGCTCCGGATACGGGACAGCTACCTACGAGCAGTACTTC. Translation gives CASSSGYGTATYEQYF.